This T cell receptor beta chain was documented in a study of T cell repertoires in aging, cancer and after chemotherapy. The overall study: Glioblastoma patients receiving temozolomide-based therapy gave paired samples before and after chemotherapy. General study findings and limits: Compared with age-matched healthy donors, untreated hematological or solid cancer patients showed higher blood TCR clonality. Loss of evenness, beyond lost richness, contributed to age-related TCR diversity decline in cancer patients. Across the chemotherapy interval, each cancer cohort showed higher median generation probability, suggesting thymic rebound.

Multiplex touch-down PCR with TRB-A/B primers amplified rearranged V-D-J TRB sequences. MiXCR, run by TCRdb on the multiplex PCR reads, gives a single entry per CDR3 protein. The profile covers 1,500 to 2,000 distinct CDR3 sequences, with about 34% appearing a single time and about 27% taken by the ten largest. Amplification of TCR beta used genomic DNA extracted from peripheral blood. The CDR3 extends over 16 amino acids. V was pared by 1 base and J by 5 bases, with 6 bases of the junction left unmatched. Germline CDR1 reads SGHTA; CDR2 reads FQGTGA. As to this clonotype: Its antigen is still unknown.

The V gene is TRBV7-3, the J gene TRBJ2-5; 11 bases fit TRBD1. The TCR sequence derives from a human donor with a solid tumor. The donor label of this sample is uncertain. Sequenced: blood. The CDR3 sequence is CASSLIGQGARETQYF. The CDR3 DNA follows: TGTGCCAGCAGCTTAATCGGACAGGGGGCGCGGGAGACCCAGTACTTC.